This T cell receptor (beta chain) was sequenced in a study of T cells after yellow fever vaccination. The V segment lost 3 bases and the J segment 3 bases; nucleotides outside the gene matches: 8. The germline V gene has CDR1 SGHKS and CDR2 YYEKEE (reference sequence). There are 15 residues in the CDR3. TCRdb redid the calling of the 5' RACE reads with MiXCR, one entry per CDR3 protein. Seen here are fewer than 350,000 distinct CDR3 sequences, 8% to 10% observed once, and the top ten hold roughly 18%. This TCR was recovered from a man aged 18 to 35 who received the YFV17D yellow fever vaccine. V and J are TRBV5-5 and TRBJ2-7, with 8 nucleotides matching TRBD1. This sample comprised PBMCs, obtained on the day of the first yellow fever vaccination. CDR3 sequence: CASSSLHRGIYEQYV. In DNA, the CDR3 is TGTGCCAGCAGCTCGCTACACAGGGGGATCTACGAGCAGTACGTC.